One sample yielded the 5 T cell receptor beta chains listed below, sequenced in a study of CD8+CD57+ T cells in acquired aplastic anemia. Whoever was chosen for sequencing had shown CD8+CD57+ cell expansion by flow cytometry. Genomic DNA, serving as template, underwent TCR beta VDJ and CDR3 profiling. TCRdb recomputed calls from the reads with MiXCR, one row per CDR3 protein. The sample records over 150,000 distinct CDR3 sequences, around half being singletons. The sample comprised sorted CD4+, CD8+, or CD8+CD57+ T cells (not recorded which) from PBMCs. These receptors were collected from a human donor with aplastic anemia.

Only a few counts were recorded for this clonotype. This rearrangement joins TRBV2 to TRBJ2-6; D may be TRBD1 or TRBD2 (5 bases each). The germline gives CDR1 SNHLY, CDR2 FYNNEI. The CDR3 extends over 14 amino acids. The V and J ends lost 6 bases and 4 bases respectively, with 10 bases between them. The CDR3: CASSQGPGANVLTF. CDR3 in DNA: TGTGCCAGCAGCCAGGGACCCGGGGCCAACGTCCTGACTTTC.

This sequence joins TRBV11-2 and TRBJ2-1, with 9 bases that match TRBD1. Germline trimming cut 1 base from V and 6 bases from J; bases unmatched to any gene: 7. This CDR3 is 16 amino acids long. Germline values: CDR1 SGHAT, CDR2 FQNNGV. This CDR3 reads CASSLVGQGNSNEQFF. In DNA form, the CDR3 reads TGTGCCAGCAGCTTAGTCGGACAGGGGAATTCCAATGAGCAGTTCTTC.

This clonotype was observed a single time. The chain links TRBV7-3 to TRBJ2-6; the match to TRBD1 covers 9 bases. V dropped 5 bases and J dropped 4; count of bases not matched to a gene: 6. CDR1 SGHTA and CDR2 FQGTGA come from the germline V gene. This CDR3 comprises 16 residues. This CDR3 is CASSLQGAQGANVLTF. The CDR3 DNA reads as TGTGCCAGCAGCCTACAGGGGGCGCAGGGGGCCAACGTCCTGACTTTC.

The V gene is TRBV24-1, the J gene TRBJ2-7; 7 bases are shared with TRBD2. CDR1 KGHDR and CDR2 SFDVKD come from the germline V gene. The CDR3 length is 15 residues. Trimming at V came to 2 bases and at J to 5 bases, leaving 8 bases not matched to a gene. The CDR3 nucleotides are TGTGCCACCAGTGATTCGGGGGGAGGGATTGACGAGCAGTACTTC. This translates into CATSDSGGGIDEQYF.

This clonotype has a count of ten or more. The V and J genes are TRBV19 and TRBJ2-5; D is ambiguous. This CDR3 contains 13 residues. The germline CDR1 and CDR2 sequences are LNHDA and SQIVND (reference sequence). V dropped 5 bases and J dropped 3 bases, with 10 bases sitting between them. CDR3 in DNA: TGTGCCAGTAGTCACTACCAAAAAGAGACCCAGTACTTC. Protein product: CASSHYQKETQYF.